This T cell receptor (beta chain) emerged from a study of T cells in Graves' hyperthyroidism and ophthalmopathy. TCR beta CDR3 sequences were amplified from RNA transcripts. During a first-round RT-PCR of the TCR CDR3, the HTBI primer set was used. TCRdb ran MiXCR on the multiplex PCR reads and lists one entry per CDR3 protein. This repertoire shows 650,000 to 750,000 distinct CDR3 sequences, around 15% found once; its top ten account for 10%. The sample holds a few counts of this clonotype. This receptor was obtained from a woman between 18 and 29 years old with Graves' hyperthyroidism. The sample comprised blood.

Here the CDR3 reads CASSFSLANILQETQYF. The CDR3 nucleotides are TGTGCCAGCAGTTTCTCCCTAGCTAACATACTACAAGAGACCCAGTACTTC. The V gene is TRBV28, the J gene TRBJ2-5, with D perhaps TRBD2 (5 bases). Germline values: CDR1 MDHEN, CDR2 SYDVKM. The V end was cut by 3 bases, the J end by 2 bases, with 19 bases between. The CDR3 consists of 17 residues.